Each of the 32 T cell receptor beta chains below was sequenced from the same sample in a study of CD8 T cells in ankylosing spondylitis. TCRdb reprocessed the 5' RACE reads via MiXCR and lists one record per CDR3 protein. The data contain fewer than 180,000 distinct CDR3 sequences, under 55% of them singletons. The sample comprised synovial fluid, either unsorted or a sorted T cell fraction (not recorded which). These receptors were obtained from a male donor with ankylosing spondylitis.

Worth noting for this clonotype: The junction differs from germline at one of its ends, possibly a read error. The genes are TRBV20-1 and TRBJ2-7; 7 bases fit TRBD1. The CDR3 length is 14 residues. Germline CDR1 DFQATT, CDR2 SNEGSKA (reference sequence). CDR3: CSARRGPNSYGQYF. CDR3 DNA: TGCAGTGCTAGAAGGGGGCCGAATTCTTACGGGCAGTACTTC.

This CDR3 is CASRTPMEISYEQYF. The CDR3 bases are TGTGCCAGCAGAACACCCATGGAGATCTCCTACGAGCAGTACTTC. J is TRBJ2-7 and V is TRBV28, with D uncertain. Germline CDR1 MDHEN, CDR2 SYDVKM. With 6 bases removed from V and 0 bases from J, the gap between germline ends came to 15 bases. The CDR3 length is 15 residues.

This clonotype was observed a handful of times. J is TRBJ2-2 and V is TRBV15; D possibly corresponds to TRBD2 (6 bases). V lost 1 base, J lost 1 base, and 10 bases lay in between. CDR3 length: 16 amino acids. Germline assignment: CDR1 LNHNV and CDR2 YYDKDF (reference sequence). CDR3 nucleotides: TGTGCCACCAGCAGAGCGAGGAGGGAGAACACCGGGGAGCTGTTTTTT. This codes for CATSRARRENTGELFF.

The rearrangement joins TRBV19 to TRBJ2-7; D unresolved. The CDR3 is 13 amino acids. Germline V gene sequence: CDR1 LNHDA, CDR2 SQIVND (reference sequence). V was cut by 3 bases and J by 0 bases, with 6 bases left in between. CDR3 region: CASSIWPSYEQYF. The CDR3 DNA sequence: TGTGCCAGTAGTATCTGGCCCTCCTACGAGCAGTACTTC.

The gene calls are TRBV15 and TRBJ2-7, with D possibly being TRBD2 (5 bases). Between the trimmed V and J ends, which lost 1 base and 3 bases, there was a span of 13 bases. The CDR3 is 15 amino acids. CDR1 LNHNV and CDR2 YYDKDF come from the germline V gene (reference sequence). The CDR3 here is CATSRGPGRVYEQYF. The CDR3 region has the DNA TGTGCCACCAGCAGAGGTCCGGGGAGAGTCTACGAGCAGTACTTC.

This clonotype was counted a few times. The J gene is TRBJ2-2, the V gene TRBV5-8; tentative D call: TRBD2 (6 bases). V lost 4 bases and J 4 bases, leaving 11 bases between the germline ends. The CDR3 has 14 residues. Germline V gene sequence: CDR1 SGHTS, CDR2 YDEGEE. The CDR3 region is CASSLSGVTGELFF. CDR3 in DNA: TGTGCCAGCAGCCTGTCGGGAGTCACCGGGGAGCTGTTTTTT. Supplemented by reference TRBV5-8 and TRBJ2-2, the full variable domain reads EAGVTQSPTHLIKTRGQQATLRCSPISGHTSVYWYQQALGLGLQFLLWYDEGEERNRGNFPPRFSGRQFPNYSSELNVNALELEDSALYLCASSLSGVTGELFFGEGSRLTVL.

This clonotype was picked up a small number of times. The chain employs TRBV28 and TRBJ2-1; 9 bases are shared with TRBD2. J lost 3 bases, V lost 5 bases, and 5 bases had no gene match. Looked up from germline, CDR1 is MDHEN and CDR2 is SYDVKM. CDR3 length: 15 residues. This CDR3 is CASSSSGRGYNEQFF. The CDR3 coding sequence is TGTGCCAGCAGTAGTAGCGGGAGAGGCTACAATGAGCAGTTCTTC.

This chain joins TRBV7-9 and TRBJ1-1, with D unresolved. The CDR3 contains 15 residues. V was shortened by 0 bases and J by 8 bases, with 16 bases between the two germline ends. Germline V gives CDR1 SEHNR, CDR2 FQNEAQ (reference sequence). The CDR3 is CASSLATGGLKEAFF. In DNA, the CDR3 is TGTGCCAGCAGCTTAGCGACCGGAGGGTTGAAGGAAGCTTTCTTT.

This clonotype appeared a few times. This sequence joins TRBV28 and TRBJ1-5, with D possibly being TRBD1 (5 bases). The CDR3 has 16 amino acids. The germline V and J ends were trimmed by 5 bases and 0 bases, with 14 bases remaining between them. CDR1 and CDR2 from the germline V gene are MDHEN and SYDVKM. The DNA of the CDR3 is TGTGCCAGCAGTGACCCCGACAGCTATAGCAATCAGCCCCAGCATTTT. Residues: CASSDPDSYSNQPQHF.

This clonotype was observed a handful of times. The chain recombines TRBV12-3 or TRBV12-4 with TRBJ2-1, with TRBD2 as a possible D gene (6 bases). V lost 1 base and J lost 7, with 17 bases in between. CDR3 length: 16 amino acids. The chain's CDR3 is CASSLGGTPSGNEQFF. For the CDR3, the DNA is TGTGCCAGCAGTTTAGGAGGGACTCCTTCGGGAAATGAGCAGTTCTTC.

This clonotype was found a few times. The J gene is TRBJ1-5, the V gene TRBV6-5, with D uncertain. Looked up from germline, CDR1 is MNHEY and CDR2 is SVGAGI. This CDR3 contains 14 residues. Between the trimmed V and J ends, which lost 4 bases and 2 bases, there was a span of 9 bases. Here the CDR3 DNA reads TGTGCCAGCAGTTCCTACGGGGGCAATCAGCCCCAGCATTTT. Translation gives CASSSYGGNQPQHF.

This clonotype was counted between two and nine times. This chain links TRBV29-1 with TRBJ2-1, with 7 bases aligning to TRBD2. Germline V gene sequence: CDR1 SQVTM, CDR2 ANQGSEA. V dropped 7 bases and J dropped 4; count of bases not matched to a gene: 13. The CDR3 runs 15 residues. The CDR3 loop is CSGKSTSSVYNEQFF. CDR3 in DNA: TGCAGCGGCAAATCGACTAGCTCGGTATACAATGAGCAGTTCTTC.

This clonotype turned up a few times. V and J are TRBV5-1 and TRBJ2-1, with TRBD1 matching over 8 bases. The CDR3 sequence is 14 residues long. The germline V gene encodes CDR1 SGHRS and CDR2 YFSETQ. V was clipped by 5 bases and J by 7 bases; unmatched bases: 8. CDR3 in amino acids: CASRRHRGANEQFF. CDR3 DNA: TGCGCCAGCAGGCGGCACAGGGGGGCTAATGAGCAGTTCTTC.

The table lists this clonotype with a few counts. The chain links TRBV29-1 to TRBJ1-2; 9 bases map to TRBD1. V shed 4 bases, J shed 7 bases, and the junction held 4 bases outside the gene matches. The germline V gene has CDR1 SQVTM and CDR2 ANQGSEA. This CDR3 spans 12 amino acids. CDR3 sequence: CSVAGQGGGYTF. The DNA for the CDR3 is TGCAGCGTTGCGGGACAGGGTGGTGGCTACACCTTC.

V is TRBV2 and J is TRBJ2-7; D is possibly TRBD1 or TRBD2 (5 bases each). V was cut by 6 bases and J by 4 bases, with 13 bases left in between. The germline V gene has CDR1 SNHLY and CDR2 FYNNEI. CDR3 length: 13 residues. CDR3 DNA: TGTGCCAGCAGCGGGACCGTGCCTTACGAGCAGTACTTC. As protein: CASSGTVPYEQYF.

The chain uses TRBV7-9 and TRBJ2-3; D might be TRBD1 or TRBD2, each matching 5 bases. Germline V gene data show CDR1 as SEHNR and CDR2 as FQNEAQ (reference sequence). V was cut by 5 bases and J by 6 bases, with 18 bases left in between. This CDR3 contains 15 residues. DNA for the CDR3: TGTGCCAGCAGCGGGGGACCGAGGGTTGTGGATACGCAGTATTTT. This translates into CASSGGPRVVDTQYF.

This chain joins TRBV12-3 or TRBV12-4 and TRBJ1-2, with D perhaps matching TRBD1 (5 bases). The ends were cut back, 3 bases at V and 0 bases at J, with 14 bases in the middle. This CDR3 region has 16 residues. The CDR3 reads CASSFWDPTPNYGYTF. The CDR3 DNA reads as TGTGCCAGCAGTTTTTGGGACCCTACCCCTAACTATGGCTACACCTTC.

The chain carries TRBV14 and TRBJ2-7; D ambiguous. V shed 0 bases and J shed 2 bases, with 14 bases lying between them. The CDR3 runs 16 residues. Per germline, CDR1 SGHDN and CDR2 FVKESK. The CDR3 DNA is TGTGCCAGCAGCCAAGATCAACAACAGCGAACCTACGAGCAGTACTTC. It yields the protein CASSQDQQQRTYEQYF.

Only a few counts were recorded for this clonotype. V gene TRBV7-9 combines with J gene TRBJ2-7; 8 positions agree with TRBD1. The CDR3 has 13 amino acids. Per the germline V gene, CDR1 is SEHNR and CDR2 is FQNEAQ (reference sequence). The V and J ends lost 5 bases and 6 bases, in that order; junction bases with no gene match: 6. The CDR3 sequence is CASSRGTGGEQYF. CDR3 coding DNA: TGTGCCAGCAGCCGAGGGACAGGCGGCGAGCAGTACTTC.

The V and J genes are TRBV12-3 or TRBV12-4 and TRBJ2-3, with D tentatively TRBD1 or TRBD2 (5 bases each). The CDR3 contains 12 residues. The V gene lost 5 bases and the J gene lost 10 bases, with 13 bases spanning the gap. The CDR3 coding sequence is TGTGCCAGCAGTCTTACCGGGACGTCGCAGTATTTT. Translating gives CASSLTGTSQYF.

The V gene is TRBV20-1, the J gene TRBJ2-3, with 15 bases lining up with TRBD2. The CDR3 is 18 amino acids. CDR1 is DFQATT, CDR2 SNEGSKA, per germline (reference sequence). J gave up 6 bases and V 4 bases, and 14 bases lay outside the gene matches. As DNA, the CDR3 is TGCAGTGCTATACCGGAGGCGGGACTAGCGGGGGGAAGGGATACGCAGTATTTT. Residues: CSAIPEAGLAGGRDTQYF.

The table lists this clonotype with a few counts. The chain couples TRBV12-3 or TRBV12-4 to TRBJ2-2; D may be TRBD1 (6 bases). This CDR3 contains 15 residues. Trimming took 7 bases from V and 4 from J, leaving 16 bases between them. The CDR3 is CASTPGGAVTGELFF. The CDR3, as DNA: TGTGCCAGCACTCCTGGGGGCGCTGTCACCGGGGAGCTGTTTTTT.

This chain connects TRBV20-1 to TRBJ2-1; no clear D. The V gene lost 3 bases and the J gene lost 5 bases, with 14 bases spanning the gap. The CDR3 totals 14 residues. Looked up from germline, CDR1 is DFQATT and CDR2 is SNEGSKA (reference sequence). This CDR3 reads CSASYEIVDNEQFF. DNA of the CDR3: TGCAGTGCTAGTTATGAGATAGTCGACAATGAGCAGTTCTTC.

In its sample, this clonotype was seen many times. The chain links TRBV7-3 to TRBJ2-3; D call uncertain. This CDR3 is built from 14 residues. Per the germline V gene, CDR1 is SGHTA and CDR2 is FQGTGA. The germline V and J ends were trimmed by 2 bases and 5 bases, with 11 bases remaining between them. The CDR3 bases are TGTGCCAGCAGCTTAGAGACTTTACGAGATACGCAGTATTTT. Encoded protein: CASSLETLRDTQYF.

The CDR3 DNA sequence: TGTGCCAGCAGCCAAGATCGGGGGCACGGGATAGAGACCCAGTACTTC. Translation gives CASSQDRGHGIETQYF. The rearrangement joins TRBV4-2 to TRBJ2-5, with D possibly being TRBD1 or TRBD2 (6 bases each). CDR1 and CDR2 from the germline V gene are LGHNA and YNFKEQ. The length of the CDR3 is 16 residues. V was shortened by 0 bases and J by 4 bases, with 15 bases between the two germline ends.

This chain uses TRBV3-1 with TRBJ2-1; the D is unclear. Germline V gives CDR1 LGHDT, CDR2 YNNKEL (reference sequence). The CDR3 contains 13 residues. V gave up 2 bases and J gave up 7 bases, with 9 bases separating them. The CDR3 is CASSQHWVNEQFF. As DNA, the CDR3 is TGTGCCAGCAGCCAACACTGGGTTAATGAGCAGTTCTTC.

This clonotype was recorded many times. The rearrangement uses TRBV7-3 and TRBJ2-1, with D perhaps matching TRBD2 (5 bases). Germline values: CDR1 SGHTA, CDR2 FQGTGA. The CDR3 runs 13 residues. Trimming pared 3 bases from V and 7 bases from J, leaving 10 bases between. CDR3 nucleotides: TGTGCCAGCAGCTTTGGTGGCGGGAATGAGCAGTTCTTC. This gives the protein CASSFGGGNEQFF.

CDR3 DNA: TGTGCCAGCAGCCCGATGGCAAGAGCGAGAGGCTACACCTTC. Protein: CASSPMARARGYTF. The chain recombines TRBV11-2 with TRBJ1-2; D call uncertain. The CDR3 length is 14 residues. Germline values: CDR1 SGHAT, CDR2 FQNNGV. Trimming shortened V by 5 bases and J by 8 bases, and 18 bases separated the two germline ends.

In its sample, this clonotype was seen a few times. The J gene is TRBJ2-1, the V gene TRBV28; D not certain. The germline CDR1 and CDR2 sequences are MDHEN and SYDVKM. The CDR3 totals 17 residues. Trimming shortened V by 5 bases and J by 4 bases, and 21 bases separated the two germline ends. DNA for the CDR3: TGTGCCAGCAGTCCCAAACCGGCTCCCGTCCCTTACAATGAGCAGTTCTTC. Its translation: CASSPKPAPVPYNEQFF.

In this sample, this clonotype turned up a few times. This rearrangement joins TRBV7-2 to TRBJ2-1; 7 bases fit TRBD2. The V segment lost 2 bases and the J segment 0 bases; nucleotides outside the gene matches: 7. CDR3 length: 17 amino acids. Germline V gene sequence: CDR1 SGHTA, CDR2 FQGNSA. The CDR3 sequence is CASSLPGGISSYNEQFF. The CDR3, as DNA: TGTGCCAGCAGCTTACCCGGGGGGATTTCCTCCTACAATGAGCAGTTCTTC. Combining the CDR3 with reference TRBV7-2 and TRBJ2-1 gives the whole variable domain GAGVSQSPSNKVTEKGKDVELRCDPISGHTALYWYRQSLGQGLEFLIYFQGNSAPDKSGLPSDRFSAERTGGSVSTLTIQRTQQEDSAVYLCASSLPGGISSYNEQFFGPGTRLTVL.

V is TRBV28 and J is TRBJ2-1; no definite D call. The V gene lost 1 base and the J gene lost 6 bases, with 16 bases spanning the gap. The CDR3 is 16 residues long. CDR1 and CDR2 from the germline V gene are MDHEN and SYDVKM. The CDR3 is CASSLSPVGPSNEQFF. CDR3 DNA: TGTGCCAGCAGTTTATCCCCCGTAGGACCTAGCAATGAGCAGTTCTTC.

The chain employs TRBV2 and TRBJ2-7, with D maybe TRBD1 (5 bases). V was pared by 10 bases and J by 5 bases, with 12 bases between. CDR3 length: 11 residues. In germline, CDR1 is SNHLY, CDR2 FYNNEI. As DNA, the CDR3 is TGTGCCACTTCTGGGGCCCACGAGCAGTACTTC. The encoded protein is CATSGAHEQYF.